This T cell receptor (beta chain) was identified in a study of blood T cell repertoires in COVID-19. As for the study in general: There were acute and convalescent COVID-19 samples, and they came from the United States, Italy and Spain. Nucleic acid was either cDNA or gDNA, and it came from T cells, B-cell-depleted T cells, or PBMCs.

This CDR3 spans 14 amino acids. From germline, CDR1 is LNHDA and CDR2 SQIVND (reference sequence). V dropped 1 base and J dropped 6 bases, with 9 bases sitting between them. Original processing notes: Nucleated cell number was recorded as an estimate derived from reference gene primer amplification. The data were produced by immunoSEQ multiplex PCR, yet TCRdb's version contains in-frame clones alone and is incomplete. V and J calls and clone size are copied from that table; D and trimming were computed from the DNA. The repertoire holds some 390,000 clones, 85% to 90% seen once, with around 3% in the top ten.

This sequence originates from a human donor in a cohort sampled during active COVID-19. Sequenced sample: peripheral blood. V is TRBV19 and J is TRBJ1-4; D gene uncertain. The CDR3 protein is CASSIVYEDEKLFF. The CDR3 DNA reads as TGTGCCAGTAGTATAGTGTACGAGGATGAAAAACTGTTTTTT. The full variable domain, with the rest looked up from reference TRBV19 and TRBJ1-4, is DGGITQSPKYLFRKEGQNVTLSCEQNLNHDAMYWYRQDPGQGLRLIYYSQIVNDFQKGDIAEGYSVSREKKESFPLTVTSAQKNPTAFYLCASSIVYEDEKLFFGSGTQLSVL.